A selection of T cell receptor beta chains follows, all from one sample in a study of Ad26.COV2.S vaccination and SARS-CoV-2 variants. Measured with immunoSEQ multiplex PCR; TCRdb has only the in-frame clones, and not every one. The data show about 420,000 clones, over 75% seen once. The material sequenced was peripheral blood, taken in a trial of Ad26.COV2.S vaccine versus placebo. The receptor set was obtained from a person aged 18 to 59 who received the Ad26.COV2.S COVID-19 vaccine or a placebo. CDR3s include the opening cysteine and the closing phenylalanine or tryptophan. The D gene is left open where the match is weak. Only part of the rows carry a size: once, few, many, or a class if the clone is expanded.

>-|TRBV27|TRBJ2-3|-
CASSLSPWDFTDTQYF
TGTGCCAGCAGTTTATCGCCATGGGATTTTACAGATACGCAGTATTTT
>-|TRBV11-2|TRBJ1-4|-
CASSLYGDEKLFF
TGTGCCAGCAGCTTGTACGGTGATGAAAAACTGTTTTTT
>-|TRBV4-1|TRBJ1-3|-
CASSQDFLGSRTGNTIYF
TGCGCCAGCAGCCAAGATTTCCTGGGTAGCCGGACTGGAAACACCATATATTTT
>once|TRBV6-2/TRBV6-3|TRBJ2-1|-
CASSYSPLLATAYNEQFF
TGTGCCAGCAGTTACTCGCCTCTATTGGCTACCGCCTACAATGAGCAGTTCTTC
>once|TRBV24-1|TRBJ1-4|-
CATSEQGGEKLFF
TGTGCCACCAGTGAACAGGGCGGTGAAAAACTGTTTTTT
>-|TRBV7-2|TRBJ2-5|TRBD1
CASSITGGETQYF
TGTGCCAGCAGCATCACAGGGGGGGAGACCCAGTACTTC
>-|TRBV4-1|TRBJ1-4|-
CASSQDYGGEKLFF
TGCGCCAGCAGCCAAGATTACGGAGGTGAAAAACTGTTTTTT
>-|TRBV11-2|TRBJ2-1|-
CASSLAAGQQAYNEQFF
TGTGCCAGCAGCTTAGCCGCGGGACAGCAAGCGTACAATGAGCAGTTCTTC
>-|TRBV5-1|TRBJ1-6|-
CASSAYGSWDSPLHF
TGCGCCAGCAGCGCGTACGGATCCTGGGATTCACCCCTCCACTTT
>-|TRBV3-1/TRBV3-2|TRBJ2-5|TRBD2
CASSPRTSGLYQETQYF
TGTGCCAGCAGCCCCAGGACTAGCGGGCTTTACCAAGAGACCCAGTACTTC
>-|TRBV4-3|TRBJ2-7|TRBD2
CASSLLSGVRGEQYF
TGCGCCAGCAGCCTTCTCAGCGGGGTCCGGGGGGAGCAGTACTTC
>-|TRBV2|TRBJ2-7|TRBD2
CASSPSWTSGNYEQYF
TGTGCCAGCAGTCCCTCCTGGACTAGCGGGAACTACGAGCAGTACTTC
>-|TRBV3-1/TRBV3-2|TRBJ2-7|TRBD1
CASSQESRGQALSYEQYF
TGTGCCAGCAGCCAAGAAAGCCGAGGACAGGCCCTGTCCTACGAGCAGTACTTC
>-|TRBV5-1|TRBJ2-2|TRBD2
CASSLREPTFTGELFF
TGCGCCAGCAGTTTGCGGGAGCCTACATTCACCGGGGAGCTGTTTTTT
>-|TRBV7-2|TRBJ2-5|TRBD2
CASSLRSPGLAGGLETQYF
TGTGCCAGCAGCTTAAGGTCCCCGGGACTAGCGGGGGGCCTGGAGACCCAGTACTTC
>-|TRBV10-2|TRBJ2-1|-
CASSQVPGPDPKNEQFF
TGCGCCAGCAGTCAAGTCCCGGGACCAGACCCCAAGAATGAGCAGTTCTTC
>-|TRBV9|TRBJ1-6|-
CASSVAPGVFNSPLHF
TGTGCCAGCAGCGTAGCTCCAGGGGTGTTTAATTCACCCCTCCACTTT
>-|TRBV9|TRBJ2-1|-
CASSGRSDRDYNEQFF
TGTGCCAGCAGCGGGCGGTCGGACAGAGACTACAATGAGCAGTTCTTC
>-|TRBV7-2|TRBJ2-7|TRBD1
CASSLVGQGTYEQYF
TGTGCCAGCAGCTTAGTGGGACAGGGGACCTACGAGCAGTACTTC
>once|TRBV5-5|TRBJ1-5|TRBD1
CASSPLQGSTGPQHF
TGTGCCAGCAGCCCGTTACAGGGGTCCACGGGGCCCCAGCATTTT
>-|TRBV6-2/TRBV6-3|TRBJ2-2|TRBD2
CASSYPSSSGAGELFF
TGTGCCAGCAGTTATCCTTCGTCTAGCGGGGCCGGGGAGCTGTTTTTT
>once|TRBV28|TRBJ2-3|-
CASTVLLLPSTDTQYF
TGTGCCAGCACCGTTCTTCTTCTCCCTAGTACAGATACGCAGTATTTT
>-|TRBV12-5|TRBJ2-3|TRBD1
CASGLVVRTGFLPDTQYF
TGTGCTAGTGGTTTGGTAGTGAGGACAGGCTTTCTCCCCGATACGCAGTATTTT
>-|TRBV2|TRBJ2-1|-
CADMGREYNEQFF
TGTGCCGATATGGGACGGGAATACAATGAGCAGTTCTTC
>few|TRBV5-1|TRBJ2-2|TRBD1
CASSLGQGATGELFF
TGCGCCAGCAGCCTTGGACAGGGGGCAACCGGGGAGCTGTTTTTT
>-|TRBV6-5|TRBJ1-1|-
CASTTTLRAAFF
TGTGCCAGCACCACAACCCTGCGGGCAGCTTTCTTT
>-|TRBV6-5|TRBJ2-7|-
CASSYVRQSSYEQYF
TGTGCCAGCAGTTACGTACGGCAAAGCTCCTACGAGCAGTACTTC